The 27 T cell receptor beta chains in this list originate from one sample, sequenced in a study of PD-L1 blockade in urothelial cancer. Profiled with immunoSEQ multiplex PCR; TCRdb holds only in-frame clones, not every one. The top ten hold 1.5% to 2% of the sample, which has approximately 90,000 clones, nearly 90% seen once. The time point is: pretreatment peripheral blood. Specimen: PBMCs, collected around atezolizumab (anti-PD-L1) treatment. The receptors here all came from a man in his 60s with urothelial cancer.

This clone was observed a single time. The CDR3 loop reads CASRATGITGELFF. CDR3 nucleotides: TGTGCCAGCAGGGCGACAGGGATCACCGGGGAGCTGTTTTTT. The V call is TRBV9, the J call TRBJ2-2, with TRBD1 matching over 7 bases. The CDR3 loop spans 14 amino acids. Germline values: CDR1 SGDLS, CDR2 YYNGEE. Trimming took 5 bases from V and 4 from J; bases not matched to a gene: 5. Full variable domain (outside the CDR3, taken from reference TRBV9 and TRBJ2-2): DSGVTQTPKHLITATGQRVTLRCSPRSGDLSVYWYQQSLDQGLQFLIQYYNGEERAKGNILERFSAQQFPDLHSELNLSSLELGDSALYFCASRATGITGELFFGEGSRLTVL.

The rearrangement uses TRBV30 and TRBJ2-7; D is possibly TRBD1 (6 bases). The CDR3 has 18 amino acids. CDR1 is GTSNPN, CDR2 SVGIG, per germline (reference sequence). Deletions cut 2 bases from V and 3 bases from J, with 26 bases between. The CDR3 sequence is CAWSPPGTLQGLYYEQYF. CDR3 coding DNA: TGTGCCTGGAGTCCCCCGGGAACTTTACAGGGTTTGTACTACGAGCAGTACTTC.

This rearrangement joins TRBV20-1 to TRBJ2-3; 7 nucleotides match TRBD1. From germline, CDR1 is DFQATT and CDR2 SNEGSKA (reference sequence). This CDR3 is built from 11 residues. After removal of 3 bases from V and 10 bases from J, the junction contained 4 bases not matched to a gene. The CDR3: CSASRQGSQYF. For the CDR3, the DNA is TGCAGTGCTAGCCGACAGGGTTCGCAGTATTTT.

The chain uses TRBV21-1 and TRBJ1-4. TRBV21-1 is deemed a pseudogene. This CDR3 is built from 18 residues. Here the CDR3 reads CASSKGEGSGGNWEKLFF. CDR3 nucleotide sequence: TGTGCCAGCAGCAAAGGGGAGGGTTCGGGGGGGAATTGGGAAAAACTGTTTTTT.

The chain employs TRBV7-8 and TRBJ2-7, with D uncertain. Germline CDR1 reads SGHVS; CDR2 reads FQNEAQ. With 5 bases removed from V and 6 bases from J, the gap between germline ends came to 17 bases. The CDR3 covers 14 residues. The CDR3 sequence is CASSLTTFGIEQYF. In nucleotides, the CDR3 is TGTGCCAGCAGCCTAACGACTTTCGGCATCGAGCAGTACTTC.

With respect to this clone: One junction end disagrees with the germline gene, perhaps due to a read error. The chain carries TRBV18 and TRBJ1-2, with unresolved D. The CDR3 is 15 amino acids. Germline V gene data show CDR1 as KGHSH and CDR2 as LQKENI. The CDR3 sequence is CASSLLTQSTKALPF. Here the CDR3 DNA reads TGTGCCAGCTCACTCCTTACACAGTCGACAAAGGCCCTTCCCTTC.

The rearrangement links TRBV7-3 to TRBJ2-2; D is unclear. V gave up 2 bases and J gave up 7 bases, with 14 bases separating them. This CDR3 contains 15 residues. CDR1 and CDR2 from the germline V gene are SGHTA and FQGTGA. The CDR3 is CASSLGPDFGGELFF. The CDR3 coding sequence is TGTGCCAGCAGCTTAGGTCCCGACTTCGGCGGGGAGCTGTTTTTT.

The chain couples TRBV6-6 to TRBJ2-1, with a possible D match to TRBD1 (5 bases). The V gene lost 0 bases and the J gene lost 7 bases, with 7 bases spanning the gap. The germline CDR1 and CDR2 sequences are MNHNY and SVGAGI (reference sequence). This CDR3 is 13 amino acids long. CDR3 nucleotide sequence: TGTGCCAGCAGTTACTCCAGGGCAAATGAGCAGTTCTTC. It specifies CASSYSRANEQFF.

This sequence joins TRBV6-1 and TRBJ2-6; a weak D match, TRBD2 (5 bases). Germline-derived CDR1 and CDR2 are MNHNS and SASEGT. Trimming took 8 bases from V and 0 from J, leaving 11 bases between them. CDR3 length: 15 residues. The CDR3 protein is CASLSGNSGANVLTF. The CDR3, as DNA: TGTGCCAGCCTGTCCGGGAACTCTGGGGCCAACGTCCTGACTTTC.

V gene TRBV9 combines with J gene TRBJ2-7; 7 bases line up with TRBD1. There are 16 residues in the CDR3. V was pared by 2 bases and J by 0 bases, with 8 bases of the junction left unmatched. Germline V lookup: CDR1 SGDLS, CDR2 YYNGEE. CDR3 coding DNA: TGTGCCAGCAGCGTTGACCTGGACAGGAGCTCCTACGAGCAGTACTTC. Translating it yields CASSVDLDRSSYEQYF.

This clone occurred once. The CDR3 protein is CASSVEVAVRSGELFF. Here the CDR3 DNA reads TGTGCCAGCAGCGTAGAGGTGGCGGTGAGATCCGGGGAGCTGTTTTTT. This rearrangement joins TRBV9 to TRBJ2-2, with D hard to call. CDR1 and CDR2 (germline): SGDLS, YYNGEE. This CDR3 is built from 16 residues. The V end was cut by 0 bases, the J end by 6 bases, with 15 bases between.

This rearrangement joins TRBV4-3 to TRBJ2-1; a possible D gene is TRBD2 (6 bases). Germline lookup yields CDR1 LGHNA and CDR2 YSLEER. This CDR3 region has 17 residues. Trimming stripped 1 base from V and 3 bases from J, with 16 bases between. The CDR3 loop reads CASSQVAVAELYNEQFF. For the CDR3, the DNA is TGCGCCAGCAGCCAAGTAGCCGTAGCGGAACTCTACAATGAGCAGTTCTTC.

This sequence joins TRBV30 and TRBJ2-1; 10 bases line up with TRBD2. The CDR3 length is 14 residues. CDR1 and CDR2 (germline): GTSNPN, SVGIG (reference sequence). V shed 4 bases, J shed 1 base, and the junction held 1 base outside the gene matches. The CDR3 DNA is TGTGCCTGGATACTAGCGGGGTCCTACAATGAGCAGTTCTTC. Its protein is CAWILAGSYNEQFF.

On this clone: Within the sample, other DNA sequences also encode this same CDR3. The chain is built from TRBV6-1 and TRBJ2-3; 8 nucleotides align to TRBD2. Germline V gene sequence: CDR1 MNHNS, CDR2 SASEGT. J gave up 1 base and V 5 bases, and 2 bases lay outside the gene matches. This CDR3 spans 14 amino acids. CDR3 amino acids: CASSSGGGTDTQYF. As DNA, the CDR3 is TGTGCCAGCAGTTCGGGGGGGGGCACAGATACGCAGTATTTT.

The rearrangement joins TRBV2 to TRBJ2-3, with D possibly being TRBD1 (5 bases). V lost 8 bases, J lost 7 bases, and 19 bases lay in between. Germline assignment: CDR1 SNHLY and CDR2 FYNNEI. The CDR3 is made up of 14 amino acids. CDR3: CASSQEGVSYTQYF. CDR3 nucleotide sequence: TGTGCCAGCTCACAAGAAGGGGTCAGCTATACGCAGTATTTT.

CDR3 bases: TGTGCCAGCAGTGGGGGGGGGCTACACAGTACAAGTGAGCAGTTCTTC. The encoded protein is CASSGGGLHSTSEQFF. V gene TRBV6-1 combines with J gene TRBJ2-1, with D tentatively TRBD2 (7 bases). Germline values: CDR1 MNHNS, CDR2 SASEGT. The germline V and J ends were trimmed by 4 bases and 9 bases, with 22 bases remaining between them. This CDR3 has 16 residues.

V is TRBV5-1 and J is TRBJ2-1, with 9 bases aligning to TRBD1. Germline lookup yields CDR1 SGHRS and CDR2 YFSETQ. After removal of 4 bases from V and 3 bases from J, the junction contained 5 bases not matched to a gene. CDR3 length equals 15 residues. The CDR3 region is CASSPGQGVYNEQFF. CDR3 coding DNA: TGCGCCAGCAGCCCGGGACAGGGCGTCTACAATGAGCAGTTCTTC.

CDR3 region: CASSRTTTGSIYEQYF. The CDR3 DNA follows: TGTGCCAGCAGCCGGACCACGACAGGATCGATTTACGAGCAGTACTTC. The V call is TRBV5-6, the J call TRBJ2-7; D is possibly TRBD1 (6 bases). V dropped 4 bases and J dropped 4 bases, with 21 bases sitting between them. There are 16 residues in the CDR3. Per the germline V gene, CDR1 is SGHDT and CDR2 is YYEEEE.

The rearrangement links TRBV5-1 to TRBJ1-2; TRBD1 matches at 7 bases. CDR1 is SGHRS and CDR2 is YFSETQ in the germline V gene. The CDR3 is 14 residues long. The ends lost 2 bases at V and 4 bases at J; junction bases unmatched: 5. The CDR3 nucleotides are TGCGCCAGCAGCTTAGGACAGGAAGTCTATGGCTACACCTTC. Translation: CASSLGQEVYGYTF.

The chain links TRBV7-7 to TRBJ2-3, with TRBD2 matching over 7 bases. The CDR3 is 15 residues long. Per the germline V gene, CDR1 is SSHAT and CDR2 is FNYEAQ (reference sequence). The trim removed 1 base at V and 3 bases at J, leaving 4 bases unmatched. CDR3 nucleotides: TGTGCCAGCAGCTTAGGACTAGCTAATACAGATACGCAGTATTTT. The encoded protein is CASSLGLANTDTQYF.

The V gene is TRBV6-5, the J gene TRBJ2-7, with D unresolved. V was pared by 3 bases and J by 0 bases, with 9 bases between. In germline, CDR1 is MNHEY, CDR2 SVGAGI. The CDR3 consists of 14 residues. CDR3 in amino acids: CASSYEVGSYEQYF. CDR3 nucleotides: TGTGCCAGCAGTTATGAGGTGGGCTCCTACGAGCAGTACTTC.

The CDR3 reads CASSPRLARDTQYF. For the CDR3, the DNA is TGTGCCAGCAGCCCTCGACTAGCGAGAGATACGCAGTATTTT. The chain is built from TRBV7-2 and TRBJ2-3, with TRBD2 matching over 8 bases. V dropped 5 bases and J dropped 5; count of bases not matched to a gene: 6. The V gene's germline CDR1 is SGHTA and CDR2 FQGNSA. There are 14 residues in the CDR3. The variable domain in full, completed from reference TRBV7-2 and TRBJ2-3, reads GAGVSQSPSNKVTEKGKDVELRCDPISGHTALYWYRQSLGQGLEFLIYFQGNSAPDKSGLPSDRFSAERTGGSVSTLTIQRTQQEDSAVYLCASSPRLARDTQYFGPGTRLTVL.

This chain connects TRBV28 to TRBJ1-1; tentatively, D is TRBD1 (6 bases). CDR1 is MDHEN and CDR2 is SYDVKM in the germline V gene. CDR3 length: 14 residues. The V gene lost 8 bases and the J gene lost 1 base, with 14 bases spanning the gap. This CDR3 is CASGSTGTNTEAFF. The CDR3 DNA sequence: TGTGCCAGCGGATCTACAGGGACGAACACTGAAGCTTTCTTT.

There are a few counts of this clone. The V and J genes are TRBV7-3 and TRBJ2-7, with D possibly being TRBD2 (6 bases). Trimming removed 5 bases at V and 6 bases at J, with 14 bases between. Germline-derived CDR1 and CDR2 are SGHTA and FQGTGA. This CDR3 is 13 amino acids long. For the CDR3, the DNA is TGTGCCAGCAGCCTCCTTGTGGGGGGCGAGCAGTACTTC. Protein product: CASSLLVGGEQYF.

The CDR3 protein is CASRRGQVYEQYF. The CDR3 region has the DNA TGTGCCAGCAGACGTGGACAGGTCTACGAGCAGTACTTC. The rearrangement links TRBV28 to TRBJ2-7, with 7 bases that match TRBD1. The junction had 5 bases not matched to a gene; V was cut back by 6 bases and J by 3 bases. There are 13 residues in the CDR3. Germline-derived CDR1 and CDR2 are MDHEN and SYDVKM.

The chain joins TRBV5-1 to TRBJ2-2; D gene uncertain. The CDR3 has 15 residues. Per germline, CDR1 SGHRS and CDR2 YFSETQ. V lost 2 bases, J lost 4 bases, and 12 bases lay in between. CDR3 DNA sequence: TGCGCCAGCAGCTTAATCCCCGGGTCCACCGGGGAGCTGTTTTTT. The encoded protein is CASSLIPGSTGELFF. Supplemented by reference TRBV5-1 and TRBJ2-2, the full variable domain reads KAGVTQTPRYLIKTRGQQVTLSCSPISGHRSVSWYQQTPGQGLQFLFEYFSETQRNKGNFPGRFSGRQFSNSRSEMNVSTLELGDSALYLCASSLIPGSTGELFFGEGSRLTVL.

CDR3 DNA: TGTGCCAGCAGCCAAGCCCAAAACTCTGGGGCCAACGTCCTGACTTTC. It specifies CASSQAQNSGANVLTF. The chain has TRBV14 and TRBJ2-6; no clear D. Germline values: CDR1 SGHDN, CDR2 FVKESK. Trimming took off 1 base at V and 0 bases at J, with 7 bases between the two ends. This CDR3 is 16 amino acids long.